Following are 13 T cell receptor beta chains from one sample sequenced in a study of blood T cell repertoires in COVID-19 (dated by TCRdb to 2020 to 2022). Library preparation employed the immunoSEQ multiplex PCR assay. Drawn from immuneACCESS, this table holds only the in-frame rearrangements with V and J called that TCRdb kept. Clones are partly lost; checked studies trace under half to an unresolved V gene and leave the rest unexplained. Present in this sample are fewer than 250,000 clones, about four fifths of which were seen just once. 4.7% of the sample is taken by the ten largest. The sample comprised peripheral blood. These receptors were obtained from a woman in her seventies with acute or convalescent COVID-19.

This clone has only a few counts. The chain joins TRBV11-2 to TRBJ1-1, with 12 nucleotides matching TRBD1. The CDR3 loop spans 17 amino acids. Germline V gene sequence: CDR1 SGHAT, CDR2 FQNNGV. V lost 5 bases and J lost 1; bases outside the gene matches: 8. In DNA, the CDR3 is TGTGCCAGCAGCCTCCGGGACAGGGGGCGTAAGAACACTGAAGCTTTCTTT. Its translation: CASSLRDRGRKNTEAFF.

The chain employs TRBV11-2 and TRBJ2-7, with 8 bases aligning to TRBD2. The junction had 8 bases not matched to a gene; V was cut back by 6 bases and J by 1 base. Looked up from germline, CDR1 is SGHAT and CDR2 is FQNNGV. The CDR3 is made up of 15 amino acids. This CDR3 is CASSYSGELSYEQYF. The CDR3 DNA is TGTGCCAGCAGTTATAGCGGGGAGCTTTCCTACGAGCAGTACTTC.

The chain is built from TRBV19 and TRBJ1-2, with D tentatively TRBD1 (5 bases). Germline values: CDR1 LNHDA, CDR2 SQIVND (reference sequence). This CDR3 spans 12 amino acids. V lost 3 bases and J 8 bases, leaving 10 bases between the germline ends. CDR3 sequence: CASSIQGGGYTF. The CDR3 DNA reads as TGTGCCAGTAGTATCCAGGGTGGAGGCTACACCTTC.

This clone was found many times. This rearrangement joins TRBV4-1 to TRBJ1-2, with TRBD1 matching over 7 bases. V lost 0 bases, J lost 2 bases, and 3 bases stayed unmatched. Per the germline V gene, CDR1 is MGHRA and CDR2 is YSYEKL. The CDR3 extends over 15 amino acids. The CDR3 is CASSQERGLNYGYTF. The DNA of the CDR3 is TGCGCCAGCAGCCAAGAGAGGGGGCTCAACTATGGCTACACCTTC.

This chain's CDR3 is CASSITGTGLRQPQHF. Written as DNA, the CDR3 is TGTGCCAGTAGTATCACCGGGACAGGGCTTCGTCAGCCCCAGCATTTT. This chain links TRBV19 with TRBJ1-5; 9 bases match TRBD1. Germline lookup yields CDR1 LNHDA and CDR2 SQIVND (reference sequence). V lost 3 bases to trimming and J lost 6 bases; unmatched junction nucleotides: 9. CDR3 length equals 16 residues.

This clone was seen once. This chain uses TRBV19 with TRBJ1-4; 7 nucleotides align to TRBD1. CDR3 length: 15 amino acids. J lost 7 bases, V lost 5 bases, and 10 bases had no gene match. The V gene's germline CDR1 is LNHDA and CDR2 SQIVND (reference sequence). CDR3 residues: CASSAPTGLSEKLFF. In DNA, the CDR3 is TGTGCCAGTAGTGCCCCGACAGGGCTGAGTGAAAAACTGTTTTTT.

The chain is built from TRBV7-2 and TRBJ1-5, with 9 positions matching TRBD1. V gave up 6 bases and J gave up 16 bases; unmatched junction bases: 10. The CDR3 loop spans 12 amino acids. Germline V CDR1 and CDR2: SGHTA, FQGNSA. The CDR3 protein is CASRFTGGRIHF. The DNA of the CDR3 is TGTGCCAGCAGATTTACAGGGGGCCGGATACATTTT.

A note on this clone: The junction departs from germline at one end; a sequencing error may be responsible. The chain links TRBV5-1 to TRBJ1-1; 11 nucleotides match TRBD1. The CDR3 loop spans 16 amino acids. Germline CDR1 SGHRS, CDR2 YFSETQ. The CDR3: CASSPGQGARNAEAFF. The CDR3 DNA reads TGCGCCAGCAGCCCCGGACAGGGGGCTAGGAACGCTGAAGCTTTCTTT.

This clone was seen more than once but under ten times. One end of the junction is discordant with germline, which a read error may explain. The V and J genes are TRBV7-9 and TRBJ2-7; 7 nucleotides match TRBD2. This CDR3 contains 13 residues. Germline assignment: CDR1 SEHNR and CDR2 FQNEAQ (reference sequence). The CDR3 sequence: CASSLAGERGPDF. CDR3 nucleotides: TGTGCCAGCAGCTTAGCTGGGGAGCGGGGTCCGGACTTC.

The genes are TRBV28 and TRBJ2-1, with TRBD2 matching 9 bases. Trimming removed 7 bases from V and 9 bases from J; junction bases left unmatched: 13. The germline gives CDR1 MDHEN, CDR2 SYDVKM. The CDR3 sequence is 15 residues long. The chain's CDR3 is CASKIAGAIVGEQFF. The CDR3 DNA is TGTGCCAGCAAAATAGCGGGGGCCATCGTCGGTGAGCAGTTCTTC.

The rearrangement joins TRBV18 to TRBJ1-5; D gene ambiguous. Germline CDR1 is KGHSH and CDR2 is LQKENI. The V and J ends lost 1 base and 0 bases respectively, with 10 bases between them. The CDR3 sequence is 16 residues long. In DNA, the CDR3 is TGTGCCAGCTCACCACTCCCATCAGATAGCAATCAGCCCCAGCATTTT. This gives the protein CASSPLPSDSNQPQHF.

J is TRBJ2-3 and V is TRBV7-8; 7 nucleotides agree with TRBD2. CDR3 length: 16 amino acids. Germline V gene sequence: CDR1 SGHVS, CDR2 FQNEAQ. The J segment lost 3 bases and the V segment lost 1 base, leaving 7 bases of the junction unmatched. CDR3 sequence reads: CASSLGGLAVTDTQYF. CDR3 sequence (DNA): TGTGCCAGCAGCTTAGGGGGCCTAGCGGTGACAGATACGCAGTATTTT.

A remark on this clone: Within the sample, other DNA sequences also encode this same CDR3. V is TRBV28 and J is TRBJ2-3; no clear D. V was pared by 7 bases and J by 6 bases, with 11 bases between. This CDR3 comprises 12 residues. Germline V gives CDR1 MDHEN, CDR2 SYDVKM. The CDR3 sequence: CASNPGTDTQYF. The CDR3 region has the DNA TGTGCCAGCAACCCAGGAACCGATACGCAGTATTTT.